This T cell receptor beta chain stems from a study of OX40 agonist ivuxolimab in advanced cancers. Profiling relied on immunoSEQ multiplex PCR, and the TCRdb table lists in-frame clones only, not all of them. This table holds roughly 42,000 clones, just under 95% found once. There are 10 residues in the CDR3. CDR1 LNHDA and CDR2 SQIVND come from the germline V gene (reference sequence). Trimming took off 8 bases at V and 9 bases at J, with 8 bases between the two ends. This clone was recorded once. The sequenced sample was CD4+ or CD8+ T cells sorted from blood, obtained in a trial of the OX40 agonist ivuxolimab. The chain employs TRBV19 and TRBJ1-5; D unresolved. The clonotype was recovered from an adult with an advanced solid tumor such as melanoma, head and neck, liver or kidney cancer. CDR3 coding DNA: TGTGCCAGTGGTGCGGGGCCCCAGCATTTT. The encoded protein is CASGAGPQHF.